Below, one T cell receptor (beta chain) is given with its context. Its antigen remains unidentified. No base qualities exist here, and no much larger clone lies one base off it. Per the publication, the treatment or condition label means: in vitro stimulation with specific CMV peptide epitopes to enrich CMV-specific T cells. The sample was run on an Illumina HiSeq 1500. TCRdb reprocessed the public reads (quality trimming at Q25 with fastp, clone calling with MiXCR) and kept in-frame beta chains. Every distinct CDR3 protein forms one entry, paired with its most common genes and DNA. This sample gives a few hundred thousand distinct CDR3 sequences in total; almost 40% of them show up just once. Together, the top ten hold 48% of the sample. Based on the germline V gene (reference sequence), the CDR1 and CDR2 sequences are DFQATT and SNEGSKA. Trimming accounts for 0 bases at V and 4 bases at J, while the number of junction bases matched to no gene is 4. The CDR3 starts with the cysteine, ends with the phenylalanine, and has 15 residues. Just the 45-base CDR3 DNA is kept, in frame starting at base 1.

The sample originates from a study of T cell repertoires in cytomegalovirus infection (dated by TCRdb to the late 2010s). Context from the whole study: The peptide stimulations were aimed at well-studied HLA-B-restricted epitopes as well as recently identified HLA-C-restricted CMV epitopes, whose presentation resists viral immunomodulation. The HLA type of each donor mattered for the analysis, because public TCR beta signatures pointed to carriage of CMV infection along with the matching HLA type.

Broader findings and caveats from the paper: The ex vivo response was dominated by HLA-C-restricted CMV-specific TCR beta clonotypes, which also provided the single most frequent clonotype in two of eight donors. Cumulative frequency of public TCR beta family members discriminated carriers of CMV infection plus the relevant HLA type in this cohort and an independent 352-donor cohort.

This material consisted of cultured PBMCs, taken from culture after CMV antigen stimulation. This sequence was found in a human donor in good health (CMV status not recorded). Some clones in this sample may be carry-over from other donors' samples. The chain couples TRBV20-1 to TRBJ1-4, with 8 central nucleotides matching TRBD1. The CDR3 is CSARDGGQGNEKLFF. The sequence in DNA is TGCAGTGCTAGAGACGGTGGACAGGGTAATGAAAAACTGTTTTTT.